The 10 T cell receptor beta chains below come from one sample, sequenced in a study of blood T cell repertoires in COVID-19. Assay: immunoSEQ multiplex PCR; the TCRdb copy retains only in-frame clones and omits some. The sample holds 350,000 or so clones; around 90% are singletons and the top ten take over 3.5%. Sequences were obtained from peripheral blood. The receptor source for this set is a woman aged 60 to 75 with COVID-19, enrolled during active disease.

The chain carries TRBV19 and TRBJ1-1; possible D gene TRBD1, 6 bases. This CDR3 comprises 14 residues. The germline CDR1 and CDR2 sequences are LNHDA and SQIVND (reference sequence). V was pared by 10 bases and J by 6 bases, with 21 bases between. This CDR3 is CATTTLDRKAEAFF. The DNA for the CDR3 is TGTGCCACCACAACATTAGACAGGAAGGCTGAAGCTTTCTTT.

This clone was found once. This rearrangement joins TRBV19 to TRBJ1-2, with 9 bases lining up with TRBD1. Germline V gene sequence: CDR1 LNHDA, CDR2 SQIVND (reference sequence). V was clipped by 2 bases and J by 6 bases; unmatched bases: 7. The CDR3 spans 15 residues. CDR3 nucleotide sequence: TGTGCCAGTAGTATAATGACAGGGGGAACCAATGGCTACACCTTC. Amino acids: CASSIMTGGTNGYTF.

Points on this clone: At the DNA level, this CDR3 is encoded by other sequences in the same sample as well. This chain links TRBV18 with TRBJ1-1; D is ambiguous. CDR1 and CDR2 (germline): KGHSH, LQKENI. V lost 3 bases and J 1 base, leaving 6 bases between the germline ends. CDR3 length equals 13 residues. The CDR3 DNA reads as TGTGCCAGCTCACCCCCAGGGAACACTGAAGCTTTCTTT. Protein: CASSPPGNTEAFF.

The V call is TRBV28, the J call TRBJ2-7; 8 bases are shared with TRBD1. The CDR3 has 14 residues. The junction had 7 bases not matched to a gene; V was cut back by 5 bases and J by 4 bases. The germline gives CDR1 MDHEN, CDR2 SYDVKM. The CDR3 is CASSHGQGWYEQYF. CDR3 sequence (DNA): TGTGCCAGCAGTCATGGACAGGGATGGTACGAGCAGTACTTC.

The CDR3 DNA sequence: TGCGCCAGCAGCTTGGGGCTCACTAACTATGGCTACACCTTC. It specifies CASSLGLTNYGYTF. J is TRBJ1-2 and V is TRBV5-1; D gene unclear. Looked up from germline, CDR1 is SGHRS and CDR2 is YFSETQ. V lost 0 bases and J 0 bases, leaving 6 bases between the germline ends. This CDR3 is 14 amino acids long.

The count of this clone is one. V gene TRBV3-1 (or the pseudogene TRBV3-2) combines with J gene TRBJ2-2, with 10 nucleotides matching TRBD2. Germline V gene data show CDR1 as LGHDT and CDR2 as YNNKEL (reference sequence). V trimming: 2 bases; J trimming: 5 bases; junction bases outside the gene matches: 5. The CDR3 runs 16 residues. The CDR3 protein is CASSQSAGGRTGELFF. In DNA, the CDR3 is TGTGCCAGCAGCCAATCAGCGGGGGGGCGGACCGGGGAGCTGTTTTTT.

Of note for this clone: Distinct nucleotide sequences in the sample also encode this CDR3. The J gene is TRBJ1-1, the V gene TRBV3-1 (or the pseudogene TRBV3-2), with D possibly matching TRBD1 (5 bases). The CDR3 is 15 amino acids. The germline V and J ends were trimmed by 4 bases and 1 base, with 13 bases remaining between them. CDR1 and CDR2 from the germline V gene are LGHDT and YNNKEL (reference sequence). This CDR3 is CASSPGGASNTEAFF. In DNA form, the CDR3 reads TGTGCCAGCAGCCCCGGAGGGGCCTCGAACACTGAAGCTTTCTTT.

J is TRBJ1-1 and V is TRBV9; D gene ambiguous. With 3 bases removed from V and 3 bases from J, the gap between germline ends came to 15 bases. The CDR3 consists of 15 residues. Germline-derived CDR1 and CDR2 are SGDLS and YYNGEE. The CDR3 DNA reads TGTGCCAGCAGCGCTAACGAATTCCGGGACACTGAAGCTTTCTTT. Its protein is CASSANEFRDTEAFF.

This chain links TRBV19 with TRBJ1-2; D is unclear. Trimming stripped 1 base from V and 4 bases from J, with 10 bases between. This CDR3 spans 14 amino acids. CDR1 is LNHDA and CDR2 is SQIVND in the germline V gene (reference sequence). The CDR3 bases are TGTGCCAGTAGTATAGGAGGCACCCCCTATGGCTACACCTTC. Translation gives CASSIGGTPYGYTF.

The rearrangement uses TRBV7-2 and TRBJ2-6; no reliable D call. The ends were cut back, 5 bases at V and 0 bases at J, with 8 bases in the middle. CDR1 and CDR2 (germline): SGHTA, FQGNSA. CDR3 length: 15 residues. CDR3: CASSPRRSGANVLTF. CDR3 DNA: TGTGCCAGCAGCCCCCGTCGCTCTGGGGCCAACGTCCTGACTTTC.